This T cell receptor beta chain was obtained from a study of metastatic and nonmetastatic thyroid tumors. Study in general: Repertoire data that came from the blood and tumor or nodule tissue of malignant and benign thyroid patients were compared.

Authors' processing steps: CDR3 was compared across clinicopathological groups, and the resulting differences were used to build a distant-metastasis classifier for papillary thyroid cancer. TCRdb re-called the PCR reads through MiXCR. TCRdb assigned the V and J calls; the authors' analysis was not used. Altogether some 64,000 clones are present, about 4% being singletons, with the ten largest covering about 20%. V was trimmed by 5 bases and J by 2 bases, leaving 13 bases between them. From germline, CDR1 is DFQATT and CDR2 SNEGSKA (reference sequence). The CDR3 totals 14 residues. Each patient went into thyroid surgery without having received any treatment. Ten or more counts support this clone.

Sequencing was carried out using blood. This sequence originates from a female donor with papillary thyroid cancer or a benign thyroid nodule (not recorded which). Some clones in this sample may be carry-over from other donors' samples. This chain connects TRBV20-1 to TRBJ1-5, with a possible D match to TRBD1 (6 bases). The CDR3 sequence is CSASGGLGNQPQHF. The CDR3 nucleotides read TGCAGTGCTTCTGGGGGGCTCGGCAATCAGCCCCAGCATTTT.